This T cell receptor (beta chain) is drawn from a study of prognosis after radiotherapy for stage I lung cancer. On the study more broadly: While about 15 patients showed no significant progression after radiotherapy, several developed distant metastases at a median of about seven months.

Peripheral blood, in roughly 6.4-milliliter volumes, was drawn at each of two time points. Study findings and constraints: Lower values of Shannon entropy after stereotactic body radiation therapy were seen in patients who developed distant metastases. Unique TCR clone counts fell after stereotactic body radiation therapy, median approximately 10,000 versus 7,000.

Genomic DNA provided the template from which TCR beta CDR3 was amplified by two-round multiplex PCR. Round-one PCR had primers specific to each TRBV and TRBJ gene. TCRdb reanalysed the multiplex PCR reads using MiXCR and keeps one entry per CDR3 protein. The repertoire includes around 30,000 distinct CDR3 sequences, 30% to 35% of them detected once, and roughly 27% sits in the top ten. In this sample, this clonotype turned up many times. The antigen remains unidentified. V shed 0 bases and J shed 8 bases, with 13 bases lying between them. The germline V gene has CDR1 MNHEY and CDR2 SVGEGT. This CDR3 is built from 15 residues.

This material consisted of PBMCs, taken before or after stereotactic body radiation therapy (not recorded which). V usage is TRBV6-2 or TRBV6-3 and J usage is TRBJ1-4; D ambiguous. This receptor was taken from a donor at least 50 years old with non-small cell lung cancer. The CDR3 region is CASSYSGRLKEKLFF. CDR3 bases: TGTGCCAGCAGTTACTCAGGGAGGTTAAAAGAAAAACTGTTTTTT.